The entry below describes one TCR beta chain. The sample originates from a study of blood T cell repertoires in COVID-19. For the study at large: COVID-19 samples, acute and convalescent, were from the United States, Italy and Spain.

Trimming at V came to 4 bases and at J to 5 bases, leaving 5 bases not matched to a gene. The CDR3 has 15 amino acids. Looked up from germline, CDR1 is SGHTA and CDR2 is FQGTGA. Only in-frame clones appear in the TCRdb table, and some are missing; sequencing was by immunoSEQ multiplex PCR. The data hold roughly 200,000 clones, with around 87% observed a single time. The rearrangement uses TRBV7-3 and TRBJ2-2; 9 bases align to TRBD1. Sequencing used peripheral blood. The receptor was isolated from a man aged 60 to 69 with acute or convalescent COVID-19. The CDR3 coding sequence is TGTGCCAGCAGCTCCGGGACAGGGATTACCGGGGAGCTGTTTTTT. Its translation: CASSSGTGITGELFF.